This T cell receptor (beta chain) came from a study of graft-versus-host responses after intestinal transplantation (dated by TCRdb to about 2021). As for the study more broadly: The transplants that recipients got were multivisceral, liver-intestinal, or isolated intestinal. Rather than being sequenced by the commercial service, samples from a few later patients were sequenced in-house on an Illumina MiSeq and processed with MiXCR. Donor T cell macrochimerism was defined as a peak of at least 4% donor T cells among recipient peripheral blood mononuclear cells. The cohort enrolled about two dozen intestinal transplant recipients, one of whom was a retransplant, and a few patients without pretransplant specimens were excluded. After intestinal transplantation, graft-versus-host and host-versus-graft alloreactive T cell clones in the graft, circulation and bone marrow were tracked using bulk TCR-beta CDR3 sequencing. All recipients received anti-thymocyte globulin induction followed by maintenance tacrolimus and steroids for approximately 3 years. Alloreactive clones were identified by sequencing pre-transplant mixed lymphocyte reaction products and comparing them with unstimulated pre-transplant donor and recipient T cells.

This clone showed up just once. Which antigen it targets is not known. Base qualities were left out, and no much larger clone turns up one base away. Overall results and qualifications from the work: High GvH to HvG T cell clonal ratios were observed in the allografts of patients with donor T cell macrochimerism. Early after transplant, peak levels of circulating GvH clones were associated with declines in HvG clones. GvH clones were found in recipient bone marrow, and some of the GvH clones appeared earlier in ileal mucosa or blood, which is consistent with an intestinal mucosal origin. The relatively low number and heterogeneity of intestinal transplant patients limited the conclusions.

Library construction relied on the immunoSEQ multiplex PCR assay. For most patients, genomic DNA was isolated with the Qiagen DNeasy Blood and Tissue Kit and shipped frozen to Adaptive Biotechnologies for TCR sequencing. Adaptive Biotechnologies carried out high-throughput TCR-beta CDR3 sequencing of genomic DNA for most patients. On the study's bioinformatics: TCR sequencing data were retrieved from Adaptive's ImmunoSEQ software for about 17 patients, whereas three other patients were processed with MiXCR and VDJtools. To correct CD4 versus CD8 sorting errors, any sequence found in both subsets at a frequency ratio below 5:1 was removed. CDR3 nucleotide sequences shared between donor and recipient were removed because the origin of such sequences could not be assigned. At least 2-fold expansion over unstimulated cells and a minimum CFSE-low frequency of 0.002% (template counts) or 0.001% (read counts) were required for clones to be classified as alloreactive. Mappable clones were those detected in sequenced pre-transplant spleen, lymph node, or MLR CFSE-low populations of the donor or recipient. Cumulative frequency of alloreactive clones was calculated as a percentage of all sequences weighted by copy number. TCRdb limited this immuneACCESS table to in-frame rearrangements with V and J called. A share of clones is missing; checked studies link under half to unresolved V genes, and the rest is unexplained. From that table come the V and J calls and clone size; the DNA was used to work out D and trimming. Across this sample there are 90,000 to 150,000 clones, with roughly 93% seen only once. The ten largest account for more than 0.1% of the sample.

This sample's time point label indicates: cells obtained before transplantation from donor or recipient. CD3+CD4+ and CD3+CD8+ populations were FACS-sorted from unstimulated pre-transplant donor and recipient cells taken from spleen or lymph nodes. The germline V gene supplies CDR1 SGHRS and CDR2 YFSETQ. The germline V and J ends show losses of 2 bases and 5 bases respectively, and no gene match explains 4 bases of the junction. Inclusive of the bounding cysteine and phenylalanine, the CDR3 is 15 residues long. Just the 45-base CDR3 DNA is kept, in frame starting at base 1. The chain was built from TRBV5-1 and TRBJ2-2; TRBD2 agrees with 9 junctional bases. This specimen was unstimulated CD4+ T cells sorted from spleen or lymph node cells, taken before intestinal transplant. The origin of this receptor is a human donor who received an intestinal transplant. The CDR3 in this case is CASSFLAGVTGELFF. The DNA reads TGCGCCAGCAGCTTTTTAGCGGGAGTTACCGGGGAGCTGTTTTTT.